Shown below are 8 T cell receptor beta chains from a single sample sequenced in a study of regulatory T cells in long-lasting Graves disease. For TCR beta, libraries came from iRepertoire HTBI primers and Arm-PCR of CDR3 regions. A single record per CDR3 protein comes from TCRdb applying MiXCR to the multiplex PCR reads. The sample lists around 500,000 distinct CDR3 sequences, roughly 16% occurring once. As to time point: newly diagnosed GD, antithyroid drugs for less than 3 months. Scientists built the TCR library using RNA that was extracted from PBMCs. This sample was shared with a second study, whose subject was T cells in Graves' hyperthyroidism and ophthalmopathy.

The sequencing here drew on peripheral blood mononuclear cells (PBMCs), taken at new diagnosis, from a patient treated with antithyroid drugs. The receptors stem from a woman aged 40-60 years with Graves disease.

This clonotype was seen ten or more times. The chain has TRBV7-9 and TRBJ2-3, with D perhaps TRBD2 (6 bases). CDR1 SEHNR and CDR2 FQNEAQ come from the germline V gene (reference sequence). The CDR3 loop spans 15 amino acids. Trimming stripped 5 bases from V and 3 bases from J, with 15 bases between. CDR3 sequence reads: CASSPRERGTDTQYF. The CDR3 nucleotides are TGTGCCAGCAGCCCACGGGAGAGAGGGACAGATACGCAGTATTTT.

This clonotype was recorded at least ten times. V usage is TRBV2 and J usage is TRBJ2-1; D might be TRBD1 (6 bases). The V and J ends lost 5 bases and 3 bases respectively, with 14 bases between them. Germline CDR1 reads SNHLY; CDR2 reads FYNNEI. The CDR3 is made up of 15 amino acids. The CDR3 reads CASSLEQGYYNEQFF. DNA for the CDR3: TGTGCCAGCAGTTTGGAACAGGGCTACTACAATGAGCAGTTCTTC.

This clonotype was counted a few times. V is TRBV5-5 and J is TRBJ1-4; D ambiguous. Germline assignment: CDR1 SGHKS and CDR2 YYEKEE (reference sequence). Trimming shortened V by 0 bases and J by 8 bases, and 8 bases separated the two germline ends. CDR3 length: 13 residues. The chain's CDR3 is CASSLGSLEKLFF. CDR3 sequence (DNA): TGTGCCAGCAGCTTGGGCTCCCTCGAAAAACTGTTTTTT.

This clonotype was detected many times. This chain links TRBV6-2 or TRBV6-3 with TRBJ2-3; TRBD2 agrees at 8 bases. The J segment lost 6 bases and the V segment lost 5 bases, leaving 7 bases of the junction unmatched. The germline V gene has CDR1 MNHEY and CDR2 SVGEGT. The CDR3 sequence is 14 residues long. CDR3 loop: CASSEPSGSDTQYF. The DNA for the CDR3 is TGTGCCAGCAGTGAACCTAGCGGGTCGGATACGCAGTATTTT.

At least ten counts were recorded for this clonotype. The chain joins TRBV6-1 to TRBJ2-3; D possibly corresponds to TRBD2 (6 bases). With 7 bases removed from V and 2 bases from J, the gap between germline ends came to 16 bases. CDR1 is MNHNS, CDR2 SASEGT, per germline. This CDR3 is 15 amino acids long. Here the CDR3 reads CASTPFAGSTDTQYF. CDR3 nucleotide sequence: TGTGCCAGCACCCCCTTTGCGGGGTCCACAGATACGCAGTATTTT.

This clonotype was seen many times. The rearrangement uses TRBV28 and TRBJ2-7, with D perhaps given as TRBD1 or TRBD2 (6 bases each). The CDR3 totals 14 residues. The V and J ends lost 3 bases and 1 base respectively, with 10 bases between them. The germline V gene has CDR1 MDHEN and CDR2 SYDVKM. CDR3 protein: CASSFGGRSYEQYF. CDR3 in DNA: TGTGCCAGCAGTTTTGGGGGGCGTTCCTACGAGCAGTACTTC.

This clonotype was recorded a few times. The chain has TRBV6-2 or TRBV6-3 and TRBJ1-1; D not resolved. Trimming removed 2 bases at V and 4 bases at J, with 8 bases between. This CDR3 is 13 amino acids long. The V gene's germline CDR1 is MNHEY and CDR2 SVGEGT. The CDR3 loop reads CASSYRSRTEAFF. Written as DNA, the CDR3 is TGTGCCAGCAGTTACCGAAGCCGCACTGAAGCTTTCTTT.

The chain uses TRBV12-3 or TRBV12-4 and TRBJ2-7, with no clear D. CDR3 length equals 11 residues. V was cut by 6 bases and J by 5 bases, with 8 bases left in between. CDR3 sequence (DNA): TGTGCCAGCAGCAACAGCCACGAGCAGTACTTC. Its translation: CASSNSHEQYF.